Presented here are 24 T cell receptor beta chains from one specimen sequenced in a study of T cell responses to AZD1222 COVID-19 vaccine. Generated by immunoSEQ multiplex PCR, the TCRdb table keeps only in-frame clones and is missing some. The sample holds around 91,000 clones, 91% seen once. Sequencing used peripheral blood, obtained 28 days after the second AZD1222 dose. These TCRs come from an adult who received the AZD1222 COVID-19 vaccine.

The chain employs TRBV27 and TRBJ2-7; 8 nucleotides line up with TRBD1. V lost 2 bases, J lost 3 bases, and 3 bases stayed unmatched. Germline CDR1 is MNHEY and CDR2 is SMNVEV (reference sequence). The CDR3 sequence is 14 residues long. The CDR3 bases are TGTGCCAGCAGTTTAAGACAGGGGATCTACGAGCAGTACTTC. As protein: CASSLRQGIYEQYF.

The chain uses TRBV29-1 and TRBJ2-5; TRBD1 matches at 9 bases. The ends lost 0 bases at V and 13 bases at J; junction bases unmatched: 3. Per germline, CDR1 SQVTM and CDR2 ANQGSEA. The length of the CDR3 is 11 residues. The CDR3: CSVEDPGQGYF. In DNA form, the CDR3 reads TGCAGCGTTGAAGATCCGGGACAGGGGTACTTC.

This rearrangement joins TRBV7-6 to TRBJ2-5; 7 bases are shared with TRBD2. CDR1 is SGHVS and CDR2 is FNYEAQ in the germline V gene. This CDR3 has 14 residues. The V gene end was trimmed by 5 bases and the J gene end by 1 base; junction bases not matched to a gene: 4. CDR3 coding DNA: TGTGCCAGCAGCCTTAGCGGGCCCCAAGAGACCCAGTACTTC. Translated, it gives CASSLSGPQETQYF.

The chain uses TRBV27 and TRBJ1-2; no firm D call. The CDR3 consists of 13 residues. V was trimmed by 3 bases and J by 2 bases, leaving 7 bases between them. Per germline, CDR1 MNHEY and CDR2 SMNVEV (reference sequence). This chain's CDR3 is CASSFSQNYGYTF. The CDR3 DNA reads as TGTGCCAGCAGTTTCTCGCAGAACTATGGCTACACCTTC.

The chain has TRBV5-1 and TRBJ1-5; a weak D match, TRBD1 (5 bases). Looked up from germline, CDR1 is SGHRS and CDR2 is YFSETQ. This CDR3 contains 15 residues. With 1 base removed from V and 3 bases from J, the gap between germline ends came to 11 bases. CDR3: CASSLRSGFNQPQHF. Here the CDR3 DNA reads TGCGCCAGCAGCTTGCGTTCAGGGTTCAATCAGCCCCAGCATTTT.

For this clone: The sample carries other DNA sequences with the same CDR3. This sequence joins TRBV19 and TRBJ1-2; D not resolved. Trimming left V 3 bases short and J 6 bases short, with 5 bases between. The CDR3 is 11 amino acids. Germline V gene sequence: CDR1 LNHDA, CDR2 SQIVND (reference sequence). The CDR3 region is CASSIGDGYTF. The CDR3, as DNA: TGTGCCAGTAGTATCGGGGATGGCTACACCTTC.

The chain joins TRBV21-1 to TRBJ2-1; TRBD2, the table's D call, lacks a check against the DNA. TRBV21-1 constitutes a pseudogene. The CDR3 extends over 17 amino acids. The CDR3 region is CASSKLGGALLGNEQFF. The CDR3, as DNA: TGTGCCAGCAGCAAACTGGGGGGAGCGCTATTGGGAAATGAGCAGTTCTTC.

This sequence joins TRBV7-8 and TRBJ2-5; perhaps TRBD2 as D (6 bases). Germline V lookup: CDR1 SGHVS, CDR2 FQNEAQ. The V end was cut by 8 bases, the J end by 5 bases, with 21 bases between. The CDR3 is 15 residues long. The CDR3 loop is CASRSGWRAVETQYF. CDR3 nucleotides: TGTGCCAGCCGGAGCGGTTGGAGGGCCGTTGAGACCCAGTACTTC.

V and J are TRBV10-2 and TRBJ1-4; D gene ambiguous. The germline V gene encodes CDR1 WSHSY and CDR2 SAAADI. This CDR3 is 15 amino acids long. V lost 3 bases to trimming and J lost 6 bases, with 14 bases between them. The CDR3 loop reads CASSDGAPRDEKLFF. The DNA for the CDR3 is TGCGCCAGCAGTGATGGCGCCCCCCGGGATGAAAAACTGTTTTTT.

The chain recombines TRBV7-3 with TRBJ2-1, with no clear D. The germline gives CDR1 SGHTA, CDR2 FQGTGA. This CDR3 region has 13 residues. Between the trimmed V and J ends, which lost 1 base and 6 bases, there was a span of 7 bases. CDR3 sequence (DNA): TGTGCCAGCAGCTTAATAGTGGGCAATGAGCAGTTCTTC. It translates to CASSLIVGNEQFF.

This chain links TRBV24-1 with TRBJ2-1; TRBD2 matches 8 bases. The CDR3 spans 13 residues. Trimming removed 4 bases from V and 12 bases from J; junction bases left unmatched: 7. Germline V lookup: CDR1 KGHDR, CDR2 SFDVKD. CDR3 nucleotides: TGTGCCACCAGTGACCGGAGCGGGAGCGGGCAGTTCTTC. The encoded protein is CATSDRSGSGQFF.

This chain joins TRBV11-2 and TRBJ2-5; tentatively, D is TRBD2 (6 bases). V gave up 3 bases and J gave up 2 bases, with 13 bases separating them. The germline V gene has CDR1 SGHAT and CDR2 FQNNGV. The CDR3 consists of 15 residues. DNA of the CDR3: TGTGCCAGCAGCTTCGGGACGGGACTTCAAGAGACCCAGTACTTC. Residues: CASSFGTGLQETQYF.

This clone was seen just once. The rearrangement uses TRBV7-9 and TRBJ2-2; 7 positions match TRBD2. Losses at the gene ends were 11 bases for V and 6 bases for J; bases not matched to a gene: 9. Germline CDR1 and CDR2: SEHNR and FQNEAQ (reference sequence). This CDR3 is built from 13 residues. CDR3 DNA sequence: TGTGCCGGGGGGGTCATTGAGGCCGGGGAGCTGTTTTTT. It translates to CAGGVIEAGELFF.

This clone was counted only a few times. The rearrangement joins TRBV19 to TRBJ1-5, with 7 bases aligning to TRBD1. The CDR3 covers 16 residues. Germline V gene lookup returns CDR1 LNHDA and CDR2 SQIVND (reference sequence). V shed 4 bases and J 7 bases; nucleotides not matched to a gene: 13. The CDR3 bases are TGTGCCAGTAGTACGGCCCGGGACTCAGGGGGACAGCCCCAGCATTTT. This encodes CASSTARDSGGQPQHF.

J is TRBJ1-4 and V is TRBV5-1, with D unclear. V gave up 4 bases and J gave up 5 bases, with 15 bases separating them. Germline assignment: CDR1 SGHRS and CDR2 YFSETQ. CDR3 length equals 15 residues. CDR3 sequence (DNA): TGCGCCAGCAGCAACCAGGCGGCGGTGAATGAAAAACTGTTTTTT. Its translation: CASSNQAAVNEKLFF.

The chain uses TRBV27 and TRBJ2-7, with no clear D. The germline CDR1 and CDR2 sequences are MNHEY and SMNVEV (reference sequence). The CDR3 covers 14 residues. V was trimmed by 6 bases and J by 7 bases, leaving 19 bases between them. DNA of the CDR3: TGTGCCAGCAGCAGGAATCGCTCCGGAAGGGAGCAGTACTTC. Translated: CASSRNRSGREQYF.

The chain is built from TRBV28 and TRBJ2-7; 8 bases are shared with TRBD2. This CDR3 is 16 amino acids long. V shed 8 bases and J 2 bases; nucleotides not matched to a gene: 14. Germline V gives CDR1 MDHEN, CDR2 SYDVKM. CDR3 region: CASHAVAGRSTYEQYF. CDR3 bases: TGTGCCAGCCATGCTGTAGCGGGACGGAGCACCTACGAGCAGTACTTC.

V is TRBV27 and J is TRBJ2-1; 9 nucleotides agree with TRBD2. CDR1 and CDR2 (germline): MNHEY, SMNVEV (reference sequence). The CDR3 extends over 18 amino acids. V was clipped by 7 bases and J by 7 bases; unmatched bases: 20. CDR3 bases: TGTGCCAGCAAGGTCAGACCGGCGGCGGGCGGGAGGGATAATGAGCAGTTCTTC. It codes for CASKVRPAAGGRDNEQFF.

V is TRBV5-1 and J is TRBJ1-5; possible D gene TRBD1, 6 bases. Germline CDR1 is SGHRS and CDR2 is YFSETQ. The CDR3 covers 15 residues. V was trimmed by 4 bases and J by 9 bases, leaving 20 bases between them. In DNA form, the CDR3 reads TGCGCCAGCAGCCTGGCGCCAGGGGTGGAGGGGCCCCAGCATTTT. Translation: CASSLAPGVEGPQHF.

V gene TRBV27 combines with J gene TRBJ2-5; tentatively, D is TRBD1 (7 bases). V was clipped by 5 bases and J by 4 bases, with 14 bases between them. This CDR3 is 14 amino acids long. Germline CDR1 and CDR2: MNHEY and SMNVEV (reference sequence). The CDR3 DNA reads as TGTGCCAGCAGTCAACACAGGGGAGGAGAGACCCAGTACTTC. Translation gives CASSQHRGGETQYF.

The chain recombines TRBV11-3 with TRBJ2-1; 11 nucleotides align to TRBD2. J was trimmed by 5 bases and V by 5 bases; bases with no gene match: 5. The CDR3 is 15 amino acids. Germline V gene sequence: CDR1 SGHNT, CDR2 YENEEA. CDR3 DNA sequence: TGTGCCAGCAGCCAGACTAGCGGGGCGGACAATGAGCAGTTCTTC. Its protein product is CASSQTSGADNEQFF.

The gene calls are TRBV6-5 and TRBJ2-3; tentatively, D is TRBD2 (6 bases). The CDR3 covers 15 residues. Trimming pared 7 bases from V and 1 base from J, leaving 15 bases between. The germline V gene encodes CDR1 MNHEY and CDR2 SVGAGI. CDR3 in amino acids: CASKTRASGTDTQYF. CDR3 nucleotide sequence: TGTGCCAGCAAAACTAGGGCTAGCGGCACAGATACGCAGTATTTT.

The V gene is TRBV20-1, the J gene TRBJ1-5; unclear D gene. The CDR3 is 11 amino acids. Trimming shortened V by 1 base and J by 6 bases, and 4 bases separated the two germline ends. Looked up from germline, CDR1 is DFQATT and CDR2 is SNEGSKA (reference sequence). CDR3 nucleotide sequence: TGCAGTGCTAGAGCGGGTCAGCCCCAGCATTTT. This encodes CSARAGQPQHF.

The chain links TRBV7-2 to TRBJ2-6; D might be TRBD1 (5 bases). The CDR3 consists of 15 residues. Trimming took off 2 bases at V and 4 bases at J, with 9 bases between the two ends. Germline V gives CDR1 SGHTA, CDR2 FQGNSA. The CDR3 DNA reads as TGTGCCAGCAGCTTACAGGGCGGCGGGGCCAACGTCCTGACTTTC. As protein: CASSLQGGGANVLTF.